Following are 17 T cell receptor beta chains from one sample sequenced in a study of T cell clonality in common variable immunodeficiency. Study-level findings and limits: Reportedly, TCR beta sequences from common variable immunodeficiency showed fewer deletions and N-nucleotide insertions.

These TCRs are of unknown antigen specificity. Produced via immunoSEQ multiplex PCR; TCRdb's table is partial and in-frame only. This repertoire holds 7,000 to 9,500 clones, and none appear only once. Source material: peripheral blood mononuclear cells. The source is a human donor with common variable immunodeficiency.

This clone was counted ten times or more. The observed sequence ends 3 residues before the CDR3 terminus, with the missing tail filled in from the germline J gene. The chain joins TRBV10-3 to TRBJ1-1; D not certain. CDR3 length: 17 residues. V gave up 2 bases and J gave up 0 bases, with 16 bases separating them. Germline-derived CDR1 and CDR2 are ENHRY and SYGVKD. CDR3 loop: CAISEGSARKMNTEAFF. The sequenced CDR3 bases are TGTGCCATCAGTGAGGGTAGCGCTCGGAAAATGAACACTGAA.

This clone was counted at least ten times. Coverage ceases 3 residues before the CDR3 finishes, and the germline J gene fills in the end. The rearrangement joins TRBV20-1 to TRBJ1-2; no reliable D call. The CDR3 sequence is 14 residues long. V was pared by 0 bases and J by 4 bases, with 12 bases between. Germline V gives CDR1 DFQATT, CDR2 SNEGSKA (reference sequence). The part of the CDR3 DNA that was read is TGCAGTGCTAGAGATCCGACAAAACCCTATGGC. Translating it yields CSARDPTKPYG. The complete CDR3 reads CSARDPTKPYGYTF.

For this clone: Coverage ceases 3 residues before the CDR3 finishes, and the germline J gene fills in the end. The chain has TRBV20-1 and TRBJ1-3; D uncertain. Germline CDR1 is DFQATT and CDR2 is SNEGSKA (reference sequence). The V end was cut by 0 bases, the J end by 0 bases, with 9 bases between. The CDR3 length is 15 residues. The CDR3 is CSARDPGSSGNTIYF. The sequenced part of the CDR3 DNA is TGCAGTGCTAGAGATCCAGGAAGCTCTGGAAACACC.

This clone was seen many times. The sequence runs out 3 residues before the end of the CDR3; the remainder is reconstructed from the germline J gene. The chain couples TRBV5-1 to TRBJ2-1, with D possibly being TRBD1 or TRBD2 (5 bases each). V was shortened by 1 base and J by 8 bases, with 13 bases between the two germline ends. CDR1 and CDR2 (germline): SGHRS, YFSETQ. CDR3 size: 14 residues. The CDR3 DNA, read in part, is TGCGCCAGCAGCTTGTATCAGGGAGCCCATGAG. Translated, it gives CASSLYQGAHE. The CDR3 reads in full as CASSLYQGAHEQFF.

This clone was observed at least ten times. The sequenced CDR3 bases are TGTGCCAGCAGCTTAGGGTCTTCAGCTAACTATGGC. It translates to CASSLGSSANYG. The CDR3, in full, reads CASSLGSSANYGYTF. The genes are TRBV7-9 and TRBJ1-2; D gene uncertain. The CDR3 end lies 3 residues beyond the end of the read and is filled in from the germline J gene. The CDR3 spans 15 residues. Trimming stripped 1 base from V and 0 bases from J, with 9 bases between. Germline V gene data show CDR1 as SEHNR and CDR2 as FQNEAQ (reference sequence).

This clone was seen ten or more times. The read comes to an end 3 residues before the CDR3 does, leaving the germline J gene to fill in the end. The chain joins TRBV11-2 to TRBJ2-1, with TRBD2 as a possible D gene (5 bases). This CDR3 has 15 residues. V was trimmed by 5 bases and J by 7 bases, leaving 18 bases between them. In germline, CDR1 is SGHAT, CDR2 FQNNGV. CDR3 amino acids: CASSLNPGVGNEQFF. CDR3 DNA (partial): TGTGCCAGCAGCCTCAATCCCGGGGTGGGAAATGAG.

This clone has ten or more counts. The CDR3 is cut off 3 residues early in the read; its end comes from the germline J gene. This chain uses TRBV6-2 or TRBV6-3 with TRBJ2-3, with 10 positions matching TRBD2. Trimming took 2 bases from V and 2 from J; bases not matched to a gene: 1. From germline, CDR1 is MNHEY and CDR2 SVGEGT. The CDR3 covers 15 residues. This CDR3 is CASSYSGGATDTQYF. The sequenced CDR3 bases are TGTGCCAGCAGTTACAGCGGGGGGGCCACAGATACG.

The sample holds many counts of this clone. Mismatch with germline at one junction end may stem from a read error. The sequenced fragment ends 3 residues before the CDR3 boundary, so the rest is inferred from the germline J gene. The chain employs TRBV4-2 and TRBJ1-1, with 12 bases lining up with TRBD1. CDR3 size: 16 residues. CDR1 is LGHNA, CDR2 YNFKEQ, per germline. The part of the CDR3 DNA that was read is TGCGCCAGCAGCCGGGACAGGGGGCCGGGGAACACTGAA. Its translation: CASSRDRGPGNTE. The CDR3 in its entirety is CASSRDRGPGNTEAFF.

This clone was seen ten or more times. The read ends 3 residues early relative to the CDR3; the germline J gene fills the gap. The chain combines TRBV13 with TRBJ2-1, with 10 bases identical to TRBD1. CDR1 is PRHDT and CDR2 is FYEKMQ in the germline V gene (reference sequence). J gave up 9 bases and V 5 bases, and 10 bases lay outside the gene matches. The CDR3 has 15 residues. The CDR3 DNA, read in part, is TGTGCCAGCAGCGTACGGGACAGGGGTATGCGTGAG. This gives the protein CASSVRDRGMRE. The full CDR3 protein reads CASSVRDRGMREQFF.

Many counts were recorded for this clone. The read gets to within 3 residues of the CDR3 end, and the germline J gene fills in the rest. The genes are TRBV19 and TRBJ2-7; D perhaps matches TRBD2 (6 bases). The CDR3 runs 14 residues. V was cut by 5 bases and J by 5 bases, with 16 bases left in between. Germline CDR1 reads LNHDA; CDR2 reads SQIVND (reference sequence). The CDR3 reads CASSLRGSDDEQYF. The DNA read from the CDR3 is TGTGCCAGTAGTTTGCGGGGCTCGGACGACGAG.

By its share, this clone is medium-sized (0.01 to 0.1%). The CDR3 goes on 3 residues after the read ends, and that part is filled in from the germline J gene. The V call is TRBV18, the J call TRBJ2-2; a possible D gene is TRBD1 (6 bases). Trimming pared 3 bases from V and 3 bases from J, leaving 20 bases between. This CDR3 is 18 amino acids long. Germline CDR1 is KGHSH and CDR2 is LQKENI. The sequenced part of the CDR3 DNA is TGTGCCAGCTCACCCTTGAGAGGCAGGGGTTTCCACACCGGGGAG. Translation: CASSPLRGRGFHTGE. The CDR3 in full is CASSPLRGRGFHTGELFF.

This clone was seen repeatedly, ten times or more. The read is 3 residues too short to cover the CDR3 end, so that end is filled in from the germline J gene. The chain carries TRBV20-1 and TRBJ2-7, with 7 positions matching TRBD2. This CDR3 contains 16 residues. The V segment lost 2 bases and the J segment 3 bases; nucleotides outside the gene matches: 13. Germline lookup yields CDR1 DFQATT and CDR2 SNEGSKA (reference sequence). The CDR3 sequence: CSARPQSGAGLYEQYF. CDR3 DNA, as far as it was read: TGCAGTGCTAGACCCCAGAGCGGGGCCGGTCTCTACGAG.

This clone was seen ten or more times. The DNA ends 3 residues before the CDR3 does, and the rest of the CDR3 is filled in from the germline J gene. The V call is TRBV4-1, the J call TRBJ2-3; 10 nucleotides match TRBD1. Losses at the gene ends were 1 base for V and 4 bases for J; bases not matched to a gene: 2. CDR3 length: 15 residues. The V gene's germline CDR1 is MGHRA and CDR2 YSYEKL. The CDR3 region is CASSQAGQGADTQYF. The CDR3 bases that were read are TGCGCCAGCAGCCAAGCCGGACAGGGGGCAGATACG.

This clone showed up many times. The CDR3 is cut off 3 residues early in the read; its end comes from the germline J gene. V and J are TRBV5-1 and TRBJ1-4; TRBD1 matches 7 bases. Per the germline V gene, CDR1 is SGHRS and CDR2 is YFSETQ. V shed 1 base, J shed 8 bases, and the junction held 5 bases outside the gene matches. This CDR3 has 14 residues. The CDR3 DNA, read in part, is TGCGCCAGCAGCTTGTTACAGGGGAACGAAAAA. Amino acid sequence: CASSLLQGNEK. The full CDR3 protein reads CASSLLQGNEKLFF. Variable domain in full (rest from reference TRBV5-1 and TRBJ1-4): KAGVTQTPRYLIKTRGQQVTLSCSPISGHRSVSWYQQTPGQGLQFLFEYFSETQRNKGNFPGRFSGRQFSNSRSEMNVSTLELGDSALYLCASSLLQGNEKLFFGSGTQLSVL.

As concerns this clone: The read is 3 residues too short to cover the CDR3 end, so that end is filled in from the germline J gene. This rearrangement joins TRBV13 to TRBJ2-3, with D tentatively TRBD2 (5 bases). This CDR3 region has 15 residues. Germline lookup yields CDR1 PRHDT and CDR2 FYEKMQ (reference sequence). Trimming took 7 bases from V and 5 from J, leaving 19 bases between them. The CDR3 sequence: CASTLRILVRDTQYF. CDR3 bases read: TGTGCCAGCACCCTCAGGATACTAGTGAGAGATACG.

Within the sample, this clone is medium-sized (0.01 to 0.1%). The observed sequence ends 3 residues before the CDR3 terminus, with the missing tail filled in from the germline J gene. The V and J genes are TRBV5-1 and TRBJ2-1, with 7 bases fitting TRBD1. The CDR3 consists of 16 residues. The V gene end was trimmed by 4 bases and the J gene end by 1 base; junction bases not matched to a gene: 8. Germline V gives CDR1 SGHRS, CDR2 YFSETQ. Partial CDR3 DNA: TGCGCCAGCAGCGCCCGACAGGGTAGATCCTACAATGAG. This codes for CASSARQGRSYNE. The whole CDR3 protein is CASSARQGRSYNEQFF. The whole variable domain, remainder taken from reference TRBV5-1 and TRBJ2-1, is KAGVTQTPRYLIKTRGQQVTLSCSPISGHRSVSWYQQTPGQGLQFLFEYFSETQRNKGNFPGRFSGRQFSNSRSEMNVSTLELGDSALYLCASSARQGRSYNEQFFGPGTRLTVL.

This clone was picked up many times. The read halts 3 residues ahead of the CDR3 end, with the missing end drawn from the germline J gene. V usage is TRBV7-2 and J usage is TRBJ2-5; D possibly corresponds to TRBD2 (6 bases). This CDR3 region has 14 residues. The germline V gene has CDR1 SGHTA and CDR2 FQGNSA. V lost 11 bases to trimming and J lost 5 bases, with 21 bases between them. Partial CDR3 DNA: TGTGCCGTAGAAGGCCAGGGAGGACGGGAGACC. Amino acid sequence: CAVEGQGGRET. The entire CDR3 protein is CAVEGQGGRETQYF.